A single sample is the source of the 2 T cell receptor beta chains below, sequenced in a study of T cells in Graves' hyperthyroidism and ophthalmopathy. Amplified regions were TCR beta CDR3 sequences from RNA transcripts. HTBI primers were the set used in a first-round RT-PCR of the TCR CDR3. TCRdb reprocessed the multiplex PCR reads via MiXCR and lists one record per CDR3 protein. The sample contains approximately 400,000 distinct CDR3 sequences, roughly 14% of which appear only once. The sample consisted of blood. Receptor source: a young man with Graves' hyperthyroidism that later progressed to Graves' ophthalmopathy.

This clonotype was detected a few times. The chain combines TRBV15 with TRBJ2-1; D is uncertain. The ends were cut back, 3 bases at V and 0 bases at J, with 3 bases in the middle. Germline V gene sequence: CDR1 LNHNV, CDR2 YYDKDF (reference sequence). This CDR3 contains 13 residues. In nucleotides, the CDR3 is TGTGCCACCAGCAGCCTCTCCTACAATGAGCAGTTCTTC. This gives the protein CATSSLSYNEQFF.

In this sample, this clonotype turned up many times. The chain employs TRBV12-3 or TRBV12-4 and TRBJ2-7; D may be TRBD2 (6 bases). V dropped 3 bases and J dropped 6 bases, with 15 bases sitting between them. The CDR3 runs 14 residues. DNA for the CDR3: TGTGCCAGCAGTTTTGGAGGGTGGGTCGGCGAGCAGTACTTC. Translating gives CASSFGGWVGEQYF.